This TCR beta chain was captured in a study of blood T cells in healthy people across ages. The second PCR ran roughly 6 to 11 cycles with a sample-barcoded 5' primer and J-beta primers. Every cDNA was tagged by a template-switch adaptor with 12 random nucleotides. TCRdb re-derived calls from the 5' RACE reads in MiXCR, one entry per CDR3 protein. Here the sample spans about 970,000 distinct CDR3 sequences, roughly 51% being singletons. Sequencing was done on a sample of blood. The clonotype comes from a woman in her fifties or sixties in good health.

CDR3 loop: CASSLARAAANTGELFF. CDR3 in DNA: TGTGCCAGCAGCTTAGCGCGGGCGGCCGCGAACACCGGGGAGCTGTTTTTT. The chain recombines TRBV7-9 with TRBJ2-2; D perhaps matches TRBD2 (5 bases). The CDR3 has 17 amino acids. Per the germline V gene, CDR1 is SEHNR and CDR2 is FQNEAQ (reference sequence). Trimming left V 0 bases short and J 0 bases short, with 11 bases between.